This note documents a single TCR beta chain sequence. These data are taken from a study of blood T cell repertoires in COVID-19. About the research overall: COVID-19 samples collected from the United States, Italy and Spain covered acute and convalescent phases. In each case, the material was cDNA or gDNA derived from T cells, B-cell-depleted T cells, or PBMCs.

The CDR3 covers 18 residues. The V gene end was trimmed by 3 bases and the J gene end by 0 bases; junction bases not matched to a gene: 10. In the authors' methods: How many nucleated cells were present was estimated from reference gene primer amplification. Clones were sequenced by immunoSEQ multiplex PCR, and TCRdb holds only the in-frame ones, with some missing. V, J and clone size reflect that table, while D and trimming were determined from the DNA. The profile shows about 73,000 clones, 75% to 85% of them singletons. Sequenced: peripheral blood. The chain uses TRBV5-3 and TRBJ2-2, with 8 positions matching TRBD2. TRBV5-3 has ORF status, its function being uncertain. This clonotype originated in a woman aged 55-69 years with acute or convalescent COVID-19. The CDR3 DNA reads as TGTGCCAGAAGCTCCCTAAGGGCGGGGGGAACGAACACCGGGGAGCTGTTTTTT. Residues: CARSSLRAGGTNTGELFF.